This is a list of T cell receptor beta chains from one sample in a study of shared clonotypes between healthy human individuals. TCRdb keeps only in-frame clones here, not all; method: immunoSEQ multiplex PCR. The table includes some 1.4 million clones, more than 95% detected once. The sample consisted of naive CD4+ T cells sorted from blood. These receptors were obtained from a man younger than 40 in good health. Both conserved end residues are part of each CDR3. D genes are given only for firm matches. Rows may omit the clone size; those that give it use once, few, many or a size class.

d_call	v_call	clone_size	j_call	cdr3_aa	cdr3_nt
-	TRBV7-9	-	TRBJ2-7	CASSLGLGEQYF	TGTGCCAGCAGCTTAGGCCTGGGGGAGCAGTACTTC
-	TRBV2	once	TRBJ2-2	CASAFPVKRGHEGTGELFF	TGTGCCAGCGCCTTCCCTGTGAAGAGGGGCCATGAGGGCACCGGGGAGCTGTTTTTT
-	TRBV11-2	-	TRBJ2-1	CASSPRGGSLTQFF	TGTGCCAGCAGCCCACGTGGAGGTTCCCTAACACAGTTCTTC
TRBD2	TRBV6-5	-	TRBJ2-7	CASSARTSVTYEQYF	TGTGCCAGCAGTGCCAGGACTAGCGTAACCTACGAGCAGTACTTC
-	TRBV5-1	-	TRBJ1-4	CASKSLPGTEKLFF	TGCGCCAGCAAGTCTCTCCCTGGGACTGAAAAACTGTTTTTT
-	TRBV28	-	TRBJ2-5	CASQIPGHQETQYF	TGTGCCAGCCAGATACCGGGTCACCAAGAGACCCAGTACTTC
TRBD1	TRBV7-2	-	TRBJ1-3	CASKNPSQGLVASGNTIYF	TGTGCCAGCAAGAACCCCTCACAGGGGCTGGTAGCCTCTGGAAACACCATATATTTT
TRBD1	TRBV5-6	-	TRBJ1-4	CASSFKQGAHEKLFF	TGTGCCAGCAGCTTCAAACAGGGGGCGCATGAAAAACTGTTTTTT
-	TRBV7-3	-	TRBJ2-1	CASSPGLLNEQFF	TGTGCCAGCAGCCCGGGACTGCTCAATGAGCAGTTCTTC
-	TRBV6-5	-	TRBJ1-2	CASSPPGGLYGYTF	TGTGCCAGCAGTCCCCCGGGGGGCCTCTATGGCTACACCTTC
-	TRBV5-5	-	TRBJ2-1	CASRGLAIYEQFF	TGTGCCAGCAGGGGGCTAGCGATCTATGAGCAGTTCTTC
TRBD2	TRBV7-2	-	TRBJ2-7	CASSFSGSRLEQYF	TGTGCCAGCAGCTTTAGCGGGAGTCGCCTCGAGCAGTACTTC
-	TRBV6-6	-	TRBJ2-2	CASRKSGANTGELFF	TGTGCCAGCAGAAAGTCAGGGGCTAACACCGGGGAGCTGTTTTTT
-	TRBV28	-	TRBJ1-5	CASKGGSGNQPQHF	TGTGCCAGTAAAGGAGGGTCGGGCAATCAGCCCCAGCATTTT
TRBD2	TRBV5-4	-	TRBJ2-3	CASSFRTGGLGTQYF	TGTGCCAGCAGCTTCCGAACGGGAGGGTTGGGTACGCAGTATTTT
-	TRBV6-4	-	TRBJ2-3	CASSVEWTDTQYF	TGTGCCAGCAGTGTGGAGTGGACAGATACGCAGTATTTT
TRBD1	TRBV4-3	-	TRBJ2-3	CASSPPQGALRLCTDTQYF	TGCGCCAGCAGCCCACCACAGGGGGCCTTACGTCTTTGCACAGATACGCAGTATTTT
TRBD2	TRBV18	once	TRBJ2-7	CASSPGLAGISYEQYF	TGTGCCAGCTCACCGGGACTAGCGGGAATCTCCTACGAGCAGTACTTC
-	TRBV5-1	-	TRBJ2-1	CASSLAQSSYNEQFF	TGCGCCAGCAGCTTGGCTCAGTCCTCCTACAATGAGCAGTTCTTC
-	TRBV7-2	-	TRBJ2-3	CASSLLGVRVDTQYF	TGTGCCAGCAGCCTACTAGGGGTGCGGGTCGATACGCAGTATTTT
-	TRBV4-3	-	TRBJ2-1	CASSPPERPQHEQFF	TGCGCCAGCAGCCCCCCGGAGAGGCCCCAGCATGAGCAGTTCTTC
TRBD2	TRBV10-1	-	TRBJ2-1	CASSEPTTSRQFF	TGCGCCAGCAGTGAGCCCACGACTAGCCGGCAGTTCTTC
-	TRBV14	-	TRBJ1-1	CASSQVTGMNTEAFF	TGTGCCAGCAGCCAAGTGACGGGGATGAACACTGAAGCTTTCTTT
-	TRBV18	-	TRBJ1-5	CASSPRTVDQPQHF	TGTGCCAGCTCACCAAGAACAGTGGATCAGCCCCAGCATTTT
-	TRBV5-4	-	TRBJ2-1	CASSLGQSRGSYNEQFF	TGTGCCAGCAGCTTGGGGCAGTCTCGAGGGTCCTACAATGAGCAGTTCTTC
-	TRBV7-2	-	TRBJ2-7	CASSLDLVGRGDEQYF	TGTGCCAGCAGCTTAGATCTCGTCGGGAGAGGAGACGAGCAGTACTTC
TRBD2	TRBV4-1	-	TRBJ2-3	CASTWASGFTDTQYF	TGCGCCAGCACATGGGCTAGCGGTTTCACAGATACGCAGTATTTT
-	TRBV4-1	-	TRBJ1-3	CASSQDPRRLGVAGNTIYF	TGCGCCAGCAGCCAAGATCCCCGACGTCTGGGGGTGGCTGGAAACACCATATATTTT
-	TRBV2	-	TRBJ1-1	CASSEALGGTEAFF	TGTGCCAGCAGTGAAGCTTTGGGAGGTACTGAAGCTTTCTTT
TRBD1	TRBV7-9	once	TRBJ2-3	CSWGTGTDTQYF	TGTAGCTGGGGGACAGGTACAGATACGCAGTATTTT
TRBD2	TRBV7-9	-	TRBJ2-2	CASSYSGRTGELFF	TGTGCCAGCAGCTATAGCGGGAGGACCGGGGAGCTGTTTTTT
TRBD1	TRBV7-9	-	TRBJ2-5	CASSLGSQGALGTQYF	TGTGCCAGCAGCTTAGGATCACAGGGGGCGTTGGGGACCCAGTACTTC
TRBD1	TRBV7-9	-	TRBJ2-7	CASSSGQHSYEQYF	TGTGCCAGCAGCTCGGGACAGCACTCCTACGAGCAGTACTTC
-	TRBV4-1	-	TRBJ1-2	CASSQEVNYGYTF	TGCGCCAGCAGCCAAGAGGTTAACTATGGCTACACCTTC
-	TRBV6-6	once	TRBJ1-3	CASSYDIHSGNTIYF	TGTGCCAGCAGTTATGACATTCACTCTGGAAACACCATATATTTT
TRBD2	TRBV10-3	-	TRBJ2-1	CAISLKTSLNEQFF	TGTGCCATCAGTCTAAAGACTAGCCTTAATGAGCAGTTCTTC
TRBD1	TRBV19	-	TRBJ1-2	CASSRWTGINYGYTF	TGTGCCAGTAGTCGATGGACAGGAATTAACTATGGCTACACCTTC
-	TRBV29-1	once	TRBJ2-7	CSALFLRDRSYEQYF	TGCAGCGCATTATTCCTAAGGGACCGCTCCTACGAGCAGTACTTC
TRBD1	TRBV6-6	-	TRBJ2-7	CASSYGGQGIYEQYF	TGTGCCAGCAGTTACGGGGGACAGGGGATCTACGAGCAGTACTTC
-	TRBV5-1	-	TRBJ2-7	CASSWGLAEAYEQYF	TGCGCCAGCAGCTGGGGGCTAGCGGAGGCCTACGAGCAGTACTTC
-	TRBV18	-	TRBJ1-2	CASSTAQGGYTF	TGTGCCAGCTCAACCGCCCAGGGTGGCTACACCTTC
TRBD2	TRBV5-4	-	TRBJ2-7	CASSAPGLAAYEQYF	TGTGCCAGCAGCGCGCCGGGACTAGCGGCCTACGAGCAGTACTTC
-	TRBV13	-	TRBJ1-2	CASSSSGALYGYTF	TGTGCCAGCAGCTCTTCAGGGGCCCTCTATGGCTACACCTTC
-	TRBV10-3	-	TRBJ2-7	CAISEVSWLARMEQYF	TGTGCCATCAGTGAGGTTTCGTGGCTAGCCCGGATGGAGCAGTACTTC
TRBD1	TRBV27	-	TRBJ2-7	CASSSHRTGGHHGEQYF	TGTGCCAGCAGTTCTCATCGGACAGGGGGCCACCATGGGGAGCAGTACTTC
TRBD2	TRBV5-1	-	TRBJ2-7	CASSLGIAGATYEQYF	TGCGCCAGCAGCTTGGGGATAGCGGGAGCAACCTACGAGCAGTACTTC
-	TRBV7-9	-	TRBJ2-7	CASSAISRANVYEQYF	TGTGCCAGCAGCGCAATCTCCAGGGCAAACGTCTACGAGCAGTACTTC
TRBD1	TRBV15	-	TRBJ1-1	CATSRGLSGQGRGTEAFF	TGTGCCACCAGCAGAGGCCTCAGCGGACAGGGTCGGGGCACTGAAGCTTTCTTT
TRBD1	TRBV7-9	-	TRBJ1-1	CASSGWDSQMNTEAFF	TGTGCCAGCAGCGGATGGGACAGTCAAATGAACACTGAAGCTTTCTTT